At least ten counts were recorded for the clone carrying this T cell receptor beta chain. The data stem from a study of early T cells in non-severe SARS-CoV-2 infection. Between the trimmed V and J ends, which lost 1 base and 7 bases, there was a span of 14 bases. CDR3 length equals 15 residues. As part of library construction, unique molecular identifiers were attached to individual cDNA molecules. TCRdb re-called the 5' RACE reads with MiXCR, one entry per CDR3 protein. The sample has approximately 69,000 distinct CDR3 sequences; roughly 11% are singletons. This sequence joins TRBV12-3 or TRBV12-4 and TRBJ1-5; weak D call: TRBD1 (5 bases). The sequencing used whole blood, collected at baseline. This TCR was recovered from an adult who was a healthcare worker with PCR-confirmed SARS-CoV-2 infection or an uninfected control (not recorded which). This chain's CDR3 is CASSLEGGAGQPQHF. CDR3 nucleotides: TGTGCCAGCAGTTTAGAAGGAGGGGCAGGGCAGCCCCAGCATTTT.